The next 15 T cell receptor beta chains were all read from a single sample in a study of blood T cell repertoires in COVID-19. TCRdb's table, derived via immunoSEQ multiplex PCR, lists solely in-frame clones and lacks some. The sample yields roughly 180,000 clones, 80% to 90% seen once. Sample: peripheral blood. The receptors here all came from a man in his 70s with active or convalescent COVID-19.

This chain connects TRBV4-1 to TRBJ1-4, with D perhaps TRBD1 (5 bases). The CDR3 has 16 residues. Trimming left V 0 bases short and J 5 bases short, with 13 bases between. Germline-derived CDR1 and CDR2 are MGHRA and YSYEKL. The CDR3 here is CASSQDQTRGNEKLFF. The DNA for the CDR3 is TGCGCCAGCAGCCAAGATCAAACCCGGGGGAATGAAAAACTGTTTTTT.

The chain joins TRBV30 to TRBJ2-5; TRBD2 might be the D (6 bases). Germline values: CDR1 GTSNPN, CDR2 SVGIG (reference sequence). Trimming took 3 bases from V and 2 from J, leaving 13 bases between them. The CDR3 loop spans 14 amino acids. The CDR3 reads CAWRAGTGQETQYF. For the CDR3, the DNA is TGTGCCTGGAGGGCCGGGACTGGGCAAGAGACCCAGTACTTC.

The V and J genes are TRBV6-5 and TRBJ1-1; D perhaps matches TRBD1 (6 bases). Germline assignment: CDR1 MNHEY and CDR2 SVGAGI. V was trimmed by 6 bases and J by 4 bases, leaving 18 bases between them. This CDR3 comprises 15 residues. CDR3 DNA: TGTGCCAGCAGCATACGCGGGGGGCTGGGCACTGAAGCTTTCTTT. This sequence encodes CASSIRGGLGTEAFF.

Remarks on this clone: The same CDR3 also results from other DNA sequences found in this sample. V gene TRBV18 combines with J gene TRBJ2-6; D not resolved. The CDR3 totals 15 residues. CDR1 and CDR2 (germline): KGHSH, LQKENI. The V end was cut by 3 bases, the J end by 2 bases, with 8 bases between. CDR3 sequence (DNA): TGTGCCAGCTCACCCCAGGCCACTGGGGCCAACGTCCTGACTTTC. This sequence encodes CASSPQATGANVLTF. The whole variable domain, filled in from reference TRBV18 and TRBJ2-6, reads NAGVMQNPRHLVRRRGQEARLRCSPMKGHSHVYWYRQLPEEGLKFMVYLQKENIIDESGMPKERFSAEFPKEGPSILRIQQVVRGDSAAYFCASSPQATGANVLTFGAGSRLTVL.

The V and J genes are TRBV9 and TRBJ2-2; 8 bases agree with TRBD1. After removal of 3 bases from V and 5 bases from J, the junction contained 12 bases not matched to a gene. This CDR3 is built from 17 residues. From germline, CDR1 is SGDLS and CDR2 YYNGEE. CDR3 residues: CASSALGQGAYTGELFF. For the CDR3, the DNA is TGTGCCAGCAGCGCGCTGGGGCAGGGGGCATATACCGGGGAGCTGTTTTTT.

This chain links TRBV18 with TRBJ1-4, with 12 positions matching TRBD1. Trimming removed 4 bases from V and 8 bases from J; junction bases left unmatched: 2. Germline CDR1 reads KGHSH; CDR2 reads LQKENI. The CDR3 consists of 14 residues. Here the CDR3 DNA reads TGTGCCAGCTCACAGGGACAGGGGGCCGAAAAACTGTTTTTT. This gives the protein CASSQGQGAEKLFF.

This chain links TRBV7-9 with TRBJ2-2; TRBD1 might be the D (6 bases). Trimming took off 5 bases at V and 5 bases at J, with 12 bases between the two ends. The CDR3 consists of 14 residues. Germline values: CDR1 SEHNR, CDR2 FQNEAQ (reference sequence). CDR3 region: CASSRDTGTGELFF. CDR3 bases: TGTGCCAGCAGCCGGGACACGGGGACCGGGGAGCTGTTTTTT.

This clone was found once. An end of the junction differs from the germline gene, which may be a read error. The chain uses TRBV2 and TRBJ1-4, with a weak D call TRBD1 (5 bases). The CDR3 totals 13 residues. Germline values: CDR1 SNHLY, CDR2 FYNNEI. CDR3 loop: CASRWTTNEKLFF. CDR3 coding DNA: TGTGCCAGCAGGTGGACAACGAATGAAAAACTGTTTTTT.

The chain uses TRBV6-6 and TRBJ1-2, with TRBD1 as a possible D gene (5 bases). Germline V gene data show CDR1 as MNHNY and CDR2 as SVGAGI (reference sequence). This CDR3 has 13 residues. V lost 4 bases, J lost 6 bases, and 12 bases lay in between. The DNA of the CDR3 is TGTGCCAGCAGTTGGGTGACAGTAGATGGCTACACCTTC. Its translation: CASSWVTVDGYTF.

Here the CDR3 reads CATSDRGLSYNEQFF. CDR3 DNA: TGTGCCACCAGTGATCGGGGACTCTCCTACAATGAGCAGTTCTTC. This chain links TRBV24-1 with TRBJ2-1, with a tentative D call TRBD2 (6 bases). The CDR3 loop spans 15 amino acids. Trimming removed 3 bases from V and 0 bases from J, with 8 bases in between. Germline V gives CDR1 KGHDR, CDR2 SFDVKD.

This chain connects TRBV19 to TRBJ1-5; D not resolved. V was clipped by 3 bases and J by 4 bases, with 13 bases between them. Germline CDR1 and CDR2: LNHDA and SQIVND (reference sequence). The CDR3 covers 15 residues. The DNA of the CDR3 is TGTGCCAGTAGTATTCTCTGGACGGGGAATCAGCCCCAGCATTTT. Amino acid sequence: CASSILWTGNQPQHF.

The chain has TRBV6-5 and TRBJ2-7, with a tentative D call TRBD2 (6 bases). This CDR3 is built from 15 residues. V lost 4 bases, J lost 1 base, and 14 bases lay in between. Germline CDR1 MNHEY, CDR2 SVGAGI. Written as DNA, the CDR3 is TGTGCCAGCAGTTTATCCGGGACTGCTTCCTACGAGCAGTACTTC. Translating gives CASSLSGTASYEQYF.

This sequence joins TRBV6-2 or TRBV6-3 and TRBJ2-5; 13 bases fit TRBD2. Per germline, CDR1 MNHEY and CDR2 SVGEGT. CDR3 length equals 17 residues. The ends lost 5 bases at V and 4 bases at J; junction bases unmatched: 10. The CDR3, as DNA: TGTGCCAGCAGTCCCCTTGGACTAGCGGGAGAGAGAGAGACCCAGTACTTC. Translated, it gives CASSPLGLAGERETQYF.

CDR3 nucleotide sequence: TGTGCCAGCAGCTCACTCCGAGTTGAGGGATACTACAATGAGCAGTTCTTC. Its protein is CASSSLRVEGYYNEQFF. This chain joins TRBV5-4 and TRBJ2-1; a possible D gene is TRBD2 (5 bases). Trimming stripped 3 bases from V and 3 bases from J, with 19 bases between. CDR3 length equals 17 residues. Germline V CDR1 and CDR2: SGHNT, YYREEE (reference sequence).

This chain's CDR3 is CASSQPDRLNTEAFF. The CDR3 DNA follows: TGCGCCAGCAGCCAACCCGACAGGTTGAACACTGAAGCTTTCTTT. The chain couples TRBV4-1 to TRBJ1-1; maybe TRBD1 (6 bases). The V gene lost 2 bases and the J gene lost 0 bases, with 10 bases spanning the gap. This CDR3 is 15 amino acids long. The germline V gene encodes CDR1 MGHRA and CDR2 YSYEKL.